This TCR beta chain was found in a study of CDR3 diversity in severe acne. As regards this clonotype: This CDR3 fails to terminate in the conserved phenylalanine or tryptophan, so it likely reflects a read error. The limits of the CDR3 on the DNA are not certain, so only TCRdb's listed CDR3 is given.

Germline V gene sequence: CDR1 SGDLS, CDR2 YYNGEE. Termini included, the CDR3 measures 17 amino acids. TCRdb processed the PCR reads anew with MiXCR; each CDR3 protein has one entry. The table shows about 86,000 distinct CDR3 sequences, with under 65% occurring only once. V gene TRBV9 combines with J gene TRBJ2-5; TRBD1, as called in the table, went unchecked against the DNA. The TCR originated in a male donor in good health, without acne. Specimen: blood. This CDR3 is CASSVAVEGADGYTFGS.